This paragraph reports one TCR beta chain. The antigen is undetermined. The primer mix had 60 Vbeta and 13 Jbeta primers. TCRdb keeps only in-frame clones here, not all; method: immunoSEQ multiplex PCR. The repertoire holds about 160,000 clones, roughly two thirds seen once, with over 2.5% in the top ten. These data originate in a study of cytomegalovirus exposure and HLA in healthy donors. Turning to the study itself: Out of around 360 genotyped donors, 81% belonged to the Caucasian-associated ancestry cluster. Study-level findings and limits: Segments of the TCR beta V type were, in most cases, productive about 90% or about 30% of the time in an earlier analysis.

The CDR3 spans 17 residues. Trimming removed 0 bases from V and 5 bases from J; junction bases left unmatched: 9. Germline V gene lookup returns CDR1 LGHNA and CDR2 YNFKEQ. As for the donors, each was a healthy bone marrow donor. This receptor was identified in a young woman in good health and CMV-seronegative. Sequencing was carried out using PBMCs. The chain carries TRBV4-2 and TRBJ2-3, with 9 bases matching TRBD2. The CDR3 protein is CASSQEYSGRGQDTQYF. For the CDR3, the DNA is TGTGCCAGCAGCCAAGAATATAGCGGGAGAGGCCAAGATACGCAGTATTTT.